This T cell receptor (beta chain) is from a study of OX40 agonist ivuxolimab in advanced cancers. Overall study context: Intravenous ivuxolimab at 0.01 to 10 mg/kg was given to patients every 2 weeks.

This clone was counted only a few times. The V and J ends lost 5 bases and 7 bases, in that order; junction bases with no gene match: 4. CDR1 and CDR2 from the germline V gene are ENHRY and SYGVKD. The CDR3 runs 14 residues. Here immunoSEQ multiplex PCR was the method, and the copy in TCRdb shows in-frame clones only, minus some. Among some 70,000 clones listed, around 90% were seen once. V usage is TRBV10-3 and J usage is TRBJ1-6; 8 positions agree with TRBD1. The sequence came from an adult with an advanced solid tumor such as melanoma, head and neck, liver or kidney cancer. The source was CD4+ or CD8+ T cells sorted from blood, collected in a trial of the OX40 agonist ivuxolimab. CDR3 sequence: CAISKGQANSPLHF. DNA of the CDR3: TGTGCCATCAGTAAGGGACAGGCGAATTCACCCCTCCACTTT.